This T cell receptor (beta chain) was obtained from a study of T-cell memory formation after mild COVID-19. A single record per CDR3 protein comes from TCRdb applying MiXCR to the 5' RACE reads. The table shows roughly 250,000 distinct CDR3 sequences, with roughly 17% occurring only once. This clonotype appeared a few times. Per the germline V gene, CDR1 is ENHRY and CDR2 is SYGVKD. V lost 3 bases, J lost 8 bases, and 13 bases lay in between. This CDR3 is built from 13 residues. The TCR sequence derives from a man aged 18 to 35 who had mild COVID-19 (a few samples of this study predate the infection). Cell type and time point are not known. V gene TRBV10-3 combines with J gene TRBJ1-2; D perhaps matches TRBD1 (5 bases). The sequencing input was PBMCs or a T cell subset sorted from them (not recorded which). The DNA for the CDR3 is TGTGCCATCAGTGAACGACAGATCTACGGCTACACCTTC. This gives the protein CAISERQIYGYTF.